This T cell receptor beta chain was sequenced in a study of T cell responses to AZD1222 COVID-19 vaccine. About this clone itself: Antigen specificity is unknown.

General study results and limits: Two AZD1222 doses significantly raised spike-specific TCR breadth and depth over controls. Of the AZD1222 recipients, only 5 or 6 were seropositive at baseline. Reportedly, nearly half the spike-specific TCRs target unmutated variant regions.

The assay was immunoSEQ multiplex PCR, and TCRdb's table has in-frame clones only and misses some. The data contain approximately 97,000 clones, around 90% of them singletons. The J segment lost 8 bases and the V segment lost 4 bases, leaving 8 bases of the junction unmatched. Germline CDR1 and CDR2: LNHDA and SQIVND (reference sequence). CDR3 length: 14 residues. The sample in question was peripheral blood, obtained on day 0 of AZD1222 vaccination. The chain recombines TRBV19 with TRBJ1-2; 9 positions agree with TRBD1. The receptor was derived from an adult in good health. The CDR3: CASSTGQGTGGYTF. The CDR3 coding sequence is TGTGCCAGTAGTACGGGACAGGGCACGGGCGGCTACACCTTC.